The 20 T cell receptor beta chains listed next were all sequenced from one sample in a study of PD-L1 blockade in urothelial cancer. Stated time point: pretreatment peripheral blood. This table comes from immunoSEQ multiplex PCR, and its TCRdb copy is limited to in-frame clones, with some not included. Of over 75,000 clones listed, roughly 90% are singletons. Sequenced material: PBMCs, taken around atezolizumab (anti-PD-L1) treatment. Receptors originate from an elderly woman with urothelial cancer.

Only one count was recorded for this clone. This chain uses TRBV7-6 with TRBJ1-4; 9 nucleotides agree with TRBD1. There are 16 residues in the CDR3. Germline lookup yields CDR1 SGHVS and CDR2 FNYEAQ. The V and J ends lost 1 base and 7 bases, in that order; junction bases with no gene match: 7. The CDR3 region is CASSLGIRDRAEKLFF. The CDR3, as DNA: TGTGCCAGCAGCTTAGGGATCCGGGACAGGGCTGAAAAACTGTTTTTT.

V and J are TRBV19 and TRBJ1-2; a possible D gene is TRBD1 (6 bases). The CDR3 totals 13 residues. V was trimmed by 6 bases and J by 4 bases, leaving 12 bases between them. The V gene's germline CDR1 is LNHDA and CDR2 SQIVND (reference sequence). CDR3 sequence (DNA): TGTGCCAGTAGCCAAACAGGGAGCTATGGCTACACCTTC. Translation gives CASSQTGSYGYTF.

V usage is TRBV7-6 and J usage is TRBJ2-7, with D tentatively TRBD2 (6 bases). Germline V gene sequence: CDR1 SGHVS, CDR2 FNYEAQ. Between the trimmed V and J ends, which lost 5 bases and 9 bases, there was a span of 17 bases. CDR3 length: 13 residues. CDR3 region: CASSPQLGTPQYF. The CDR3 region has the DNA TGTGCCAGCAGCCCCCAGCTGGGGACTCCGCAGTACTTC.

The CDR3, as DNA: TGTGCCAGCAGGGCTGACAGGACGAACACTGAAGCTTTCTTT. This translates into CASRADRTNTEAFF. The rearrangement joins TRBV27 to TRBJ1-1; TRBD1 is a possible D gene (6 bases). CDR1 and CDR2 from the germline V gene are MNHEY and SMNVEV (reference sequence). V lost 6 bases to trimming and J lost 1 base, with 12 bases between them. The CDR3 totals 14 residues.

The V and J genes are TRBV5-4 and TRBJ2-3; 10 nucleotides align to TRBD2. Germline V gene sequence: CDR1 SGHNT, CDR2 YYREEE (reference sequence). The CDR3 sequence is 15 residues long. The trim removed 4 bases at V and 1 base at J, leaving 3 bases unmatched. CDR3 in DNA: TGTGCCAGCAGCGAAAGCGGGAGGGGCACAGATACGCAGTATTTT. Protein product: CASSESGRGTDTQYF.

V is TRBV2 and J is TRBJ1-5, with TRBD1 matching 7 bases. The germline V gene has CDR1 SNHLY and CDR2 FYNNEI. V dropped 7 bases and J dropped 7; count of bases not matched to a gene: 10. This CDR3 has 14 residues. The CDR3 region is CASTNDRVGQPQHF. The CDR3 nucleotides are TGTGCCAGCACCAACGACAGGGTAGGCCAGCCCCAGCATTTT.

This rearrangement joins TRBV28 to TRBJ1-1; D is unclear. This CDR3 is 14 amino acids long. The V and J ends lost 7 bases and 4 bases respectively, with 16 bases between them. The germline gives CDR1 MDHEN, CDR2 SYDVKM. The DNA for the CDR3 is TGTGCCAGCAATAGAGACTCATCGGGCACTGAAGCTTTCTTT. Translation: CASNRDSSGTEAFF.

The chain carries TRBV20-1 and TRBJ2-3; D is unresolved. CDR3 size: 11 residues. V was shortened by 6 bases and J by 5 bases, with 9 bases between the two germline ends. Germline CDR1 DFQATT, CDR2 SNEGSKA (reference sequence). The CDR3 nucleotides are TGCAGTGCAATAACCGGAGATACGCAGTATTTT. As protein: CSAITGDTQYF.

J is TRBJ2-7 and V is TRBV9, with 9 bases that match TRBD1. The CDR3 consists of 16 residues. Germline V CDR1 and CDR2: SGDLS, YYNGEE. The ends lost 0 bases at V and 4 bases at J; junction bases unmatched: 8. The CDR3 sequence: CASSVARRDRVYEQYF. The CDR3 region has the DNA TGTGCCAGCAGCGTAGCTCGCCGGGACAGGGTTTACGAGCAGTACTTC.

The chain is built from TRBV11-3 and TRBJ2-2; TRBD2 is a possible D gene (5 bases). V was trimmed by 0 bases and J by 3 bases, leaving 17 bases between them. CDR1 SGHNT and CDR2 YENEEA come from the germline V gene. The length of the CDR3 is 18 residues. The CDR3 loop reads CASSLDVAGLPHTGELFF. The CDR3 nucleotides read TGTGCCAGCAGCTTAGATGTCGCAGGACTTCCCCACACCGGGGAGCTGTTTTTT.

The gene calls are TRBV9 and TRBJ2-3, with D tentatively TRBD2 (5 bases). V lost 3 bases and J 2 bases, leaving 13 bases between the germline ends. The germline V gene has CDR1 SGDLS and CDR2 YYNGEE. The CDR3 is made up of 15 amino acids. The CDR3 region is CASSASPQHTDTQYF. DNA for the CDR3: TGTGCCAGCAGCGCTAGCCCACAGCACACAGATACGCAGTATTTT.

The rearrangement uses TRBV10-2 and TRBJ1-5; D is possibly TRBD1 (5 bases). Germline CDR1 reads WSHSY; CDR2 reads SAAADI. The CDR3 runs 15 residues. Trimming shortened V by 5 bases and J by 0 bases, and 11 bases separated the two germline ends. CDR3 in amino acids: CASSPDTYSNQPQHF. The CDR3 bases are TGCGCCAGCAGTCCGGACACCTATAGCAATCAGCCCCAGCATTTT.

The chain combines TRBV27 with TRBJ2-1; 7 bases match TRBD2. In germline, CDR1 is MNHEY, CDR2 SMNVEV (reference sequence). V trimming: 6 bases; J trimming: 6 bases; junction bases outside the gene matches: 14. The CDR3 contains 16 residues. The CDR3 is CASSSLGGLDSNEQFF. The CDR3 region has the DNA TGTGCCAGCAGCTCCCTCGGTGGACTAGATAGCAATGAGCAGTTCTTC.

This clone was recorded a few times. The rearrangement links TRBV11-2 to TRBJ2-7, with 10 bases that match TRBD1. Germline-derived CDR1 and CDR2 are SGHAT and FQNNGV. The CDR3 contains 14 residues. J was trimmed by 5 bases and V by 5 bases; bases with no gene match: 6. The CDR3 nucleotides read TGTGCCAGCAGCCGTCTGGGACAGGGGAACGAGCAGTACTTC. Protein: CASSRLGQGNEQYF.

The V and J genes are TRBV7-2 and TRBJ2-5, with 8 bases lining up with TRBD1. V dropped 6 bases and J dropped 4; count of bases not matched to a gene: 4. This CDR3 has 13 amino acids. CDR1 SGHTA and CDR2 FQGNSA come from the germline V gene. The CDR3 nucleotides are TGTGCCAGCAGGCGAACAGGGGGAGAGACCCAGTACTTC. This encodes CASRRTGGETQYF.

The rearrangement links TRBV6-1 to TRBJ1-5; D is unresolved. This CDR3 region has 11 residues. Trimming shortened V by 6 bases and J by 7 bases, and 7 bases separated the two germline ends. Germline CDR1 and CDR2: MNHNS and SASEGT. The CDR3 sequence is CASRSQQPQHF. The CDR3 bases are TGTGCCAGCAGATCACAGCAGCCCCAGCATTTT.

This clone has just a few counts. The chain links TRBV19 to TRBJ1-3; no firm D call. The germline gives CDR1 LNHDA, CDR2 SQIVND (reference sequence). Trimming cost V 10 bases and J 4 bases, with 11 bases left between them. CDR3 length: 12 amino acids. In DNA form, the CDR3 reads TGTGCCACCCAGATGGCCGGAAACACCATATATTTT. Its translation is CATQMAGNTIYF.

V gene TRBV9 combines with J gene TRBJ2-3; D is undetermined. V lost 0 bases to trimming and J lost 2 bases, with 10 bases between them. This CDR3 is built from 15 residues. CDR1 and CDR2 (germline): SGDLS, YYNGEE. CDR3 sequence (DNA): TGTGCCAGCAGCGTAGGCCTAGGAATCACAGATACGCAGTATTTT. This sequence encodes CASSVGLGITDTQYF.

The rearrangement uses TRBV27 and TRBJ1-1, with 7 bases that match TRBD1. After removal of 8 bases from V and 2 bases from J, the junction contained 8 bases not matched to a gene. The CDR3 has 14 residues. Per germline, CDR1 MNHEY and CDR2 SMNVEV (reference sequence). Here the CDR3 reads CASRPGTENTEAFF. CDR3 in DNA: TGTGCCAGCCGACCCGGGACAGAAAACACTGAAGCTTTCTTT.

The CDR3 bases are TGTGCCAGCAGCCAAGGGACTAGCGGGAGGACAGATACGCAGTATTTT. Protein: CASSQGTSGRTDTQYF. V gene TRBV4-2 combines with J gene TRBJ2-3, with 14 positions matching TRBD2. The CDR3 runs to 16 residues. The J segment lost 3 bases and the V segment lost 1 base, leaving 0 bases of the junction unmatched. The germline V gene encodes CDR1 LGHNA and CDR2 YNFKEQ.